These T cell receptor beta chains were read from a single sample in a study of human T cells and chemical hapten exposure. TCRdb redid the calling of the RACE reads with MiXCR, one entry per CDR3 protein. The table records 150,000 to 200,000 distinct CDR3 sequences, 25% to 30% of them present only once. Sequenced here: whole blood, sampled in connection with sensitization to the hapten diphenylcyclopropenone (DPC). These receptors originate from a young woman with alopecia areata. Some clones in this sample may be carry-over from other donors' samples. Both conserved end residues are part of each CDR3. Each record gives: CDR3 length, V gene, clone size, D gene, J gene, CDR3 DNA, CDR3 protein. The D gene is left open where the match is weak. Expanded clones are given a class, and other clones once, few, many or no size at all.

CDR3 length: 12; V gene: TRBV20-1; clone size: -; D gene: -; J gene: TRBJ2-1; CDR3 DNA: TGCAGTGCTAGTCCTCAGTACAATGAGCAGTTCTTC; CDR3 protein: CSASPQYNEQFF
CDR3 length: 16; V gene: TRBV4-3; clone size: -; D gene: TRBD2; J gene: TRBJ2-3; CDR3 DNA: TGCGCCAGCAGCCAAGAAGGGAGCGGGAGTCGGAATACGCAGTATTTT; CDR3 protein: CASSQEGSGSRNTQYF
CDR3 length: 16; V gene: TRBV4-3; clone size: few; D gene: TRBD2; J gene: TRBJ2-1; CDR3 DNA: TGCGCCAGCAGCCAAGGGACTAGCGGGGGGAGGAATGAGCAGTTCTTC; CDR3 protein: CASSQGTSGGRNEQFF
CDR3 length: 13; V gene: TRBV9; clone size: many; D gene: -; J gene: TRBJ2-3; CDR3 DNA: TGTGCCAGCAGCGTAGGGTACGCTGATACGCAGTATTTT; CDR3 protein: CASSVGYADTQYF
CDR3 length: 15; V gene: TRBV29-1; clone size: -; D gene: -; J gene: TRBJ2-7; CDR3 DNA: TGCAGCGTTGTTCTATACTCGGGGGAATTGGCCGAGCAGTACTTC; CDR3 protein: CSVVLYSGELAEQYF
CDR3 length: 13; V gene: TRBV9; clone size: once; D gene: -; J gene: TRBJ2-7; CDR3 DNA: TGTGCCAGCAGCCCGGACCTGGAACGCGAGCAGTACTTC; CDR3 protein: CASSPDLEREQYF
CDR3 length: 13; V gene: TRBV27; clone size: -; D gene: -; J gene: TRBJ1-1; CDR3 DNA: TGTGCCAGCAGTTTGGGGGGGACGTCTGAAGCTTTCTTT; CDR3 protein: CASSLGGTSEAFF
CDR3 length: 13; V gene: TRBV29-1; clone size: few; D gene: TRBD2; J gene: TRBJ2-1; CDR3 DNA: TGCAGCGTTGGGGCGGGAGGAGCCAATGAGCAGTTCTTC; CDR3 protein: CSVGAGGANEQFF
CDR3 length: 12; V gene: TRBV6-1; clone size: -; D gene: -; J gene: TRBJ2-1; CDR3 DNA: TGTGCCAGCGGGGGACCCTACAATGAGCAGTTCTTC; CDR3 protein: CASGGPYNEQFF
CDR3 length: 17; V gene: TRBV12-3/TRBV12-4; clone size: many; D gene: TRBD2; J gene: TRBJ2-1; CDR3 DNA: TGTGCCAGCAGCCCCCCTGCCGGGGGAGCGGGACACAATGAGCAGTTCTTC; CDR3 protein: CASSPPAGGAGHNEQFF
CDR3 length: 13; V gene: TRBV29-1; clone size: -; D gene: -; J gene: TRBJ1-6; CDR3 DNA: TGCAGCGTTGAGGAATCGCAGGGTTCACCCCTCCACTTT; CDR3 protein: CSVEESQGSPLHF
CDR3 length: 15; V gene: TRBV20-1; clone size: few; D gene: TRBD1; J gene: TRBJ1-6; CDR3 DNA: TGCAGTGCTGGGAACCGGGGACAGGGGGAATCACCCCTCCACTTT; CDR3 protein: CSAGNRGQGESPLHF
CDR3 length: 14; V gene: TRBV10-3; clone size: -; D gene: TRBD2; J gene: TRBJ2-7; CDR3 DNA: TGTGCCATCGGGAGCGGGGGGCCCTCCTACGAGCAGTACTTC; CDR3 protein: CAIGSGGPSYEQYF
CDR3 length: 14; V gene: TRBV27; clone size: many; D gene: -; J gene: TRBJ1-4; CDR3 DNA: TGTGCCAGCAGGCCGTGGGAGAAGGAAGAAAAACTGTTTTTT; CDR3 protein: CASRPWEKEEKLFF
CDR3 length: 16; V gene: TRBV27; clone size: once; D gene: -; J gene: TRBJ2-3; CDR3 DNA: TGTGCCAGCAGTTTAAGGCAGGCGTCTAGCACAGATACGCAGTATTTT; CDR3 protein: CASSLRQASSTDTQYF
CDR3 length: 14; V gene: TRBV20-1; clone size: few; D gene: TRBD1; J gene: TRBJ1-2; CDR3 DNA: TGCAGTGCTCGCGGACTAACAGGGGGCCGTGGCTACACCTTC; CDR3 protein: CSARGLTGGRGYTF
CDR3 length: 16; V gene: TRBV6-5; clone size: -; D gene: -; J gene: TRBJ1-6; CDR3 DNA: TGTGCCAGCAGTTACAGGAGCGGCTTGGGTAATTCACCCCTCCACTTT; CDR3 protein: CASSYRSGLGNSPLHF
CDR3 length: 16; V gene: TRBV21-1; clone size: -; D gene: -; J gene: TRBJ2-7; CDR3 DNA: TGTGCCAGCAGCAAAACCCCCCGGGACAGGGGCGACGAGCAGTACTTC; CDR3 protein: CASSKTPRDRGDEQYF
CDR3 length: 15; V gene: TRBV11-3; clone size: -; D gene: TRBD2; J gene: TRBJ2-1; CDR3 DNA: TGTGCCAGCAGCTTAGATGGGACTAGCGGGAATGAGCAGTTCTTC; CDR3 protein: CASSLDGTSGNEQFF
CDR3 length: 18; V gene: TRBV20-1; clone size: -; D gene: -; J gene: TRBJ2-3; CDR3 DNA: TGCAGTGCTAGGTTCGGAGACTCCGGGACAAAGCGGGCAGATACGCAGTATTTT; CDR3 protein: CSARFGDSGTKRADTQYF
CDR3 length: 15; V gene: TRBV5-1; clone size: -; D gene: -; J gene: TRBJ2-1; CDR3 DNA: TGCGCCAGCAGCTTGGGTCCAAGCTCCTACAATGAGCAGTTCTTC; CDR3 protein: CASSLGPSSYNEQFF
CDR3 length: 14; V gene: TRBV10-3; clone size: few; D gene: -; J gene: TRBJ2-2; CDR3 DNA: TGTGCCATCAGTGTTAGCGGGAACACCGGGGAGCTGTTTTTT; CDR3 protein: CAISVSGNTGELFF
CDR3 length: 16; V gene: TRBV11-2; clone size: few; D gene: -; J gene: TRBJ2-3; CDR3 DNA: TGTGCCAGCAGCGCCCTAGGGGGATCTAGCACAGATACGCAGTATTTT; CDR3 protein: CASSALGGSSTDTQYF
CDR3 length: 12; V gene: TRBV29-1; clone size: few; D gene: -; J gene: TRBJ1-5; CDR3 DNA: TGCAGCGTTGAAGAAGGGAATCAGCCCCAGCATTTT; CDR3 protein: CSVEEGNQPQHF
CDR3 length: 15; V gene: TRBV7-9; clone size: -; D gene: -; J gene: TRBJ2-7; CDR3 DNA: TGTGCCAGCAGCGGGCGGGACAGATTCCCCTACGAGCAGTACTTC; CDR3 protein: CASSGRDRFPYEQYF
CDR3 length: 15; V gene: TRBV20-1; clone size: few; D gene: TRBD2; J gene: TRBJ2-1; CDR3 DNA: TGCAGTGCTAACGAGCGGGAGAGCTCCTACAATGAGCAGTTCTTC; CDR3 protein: CSANERESSYNEQFF
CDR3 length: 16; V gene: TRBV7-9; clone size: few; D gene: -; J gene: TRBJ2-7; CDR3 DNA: TGTGCCAGCAGCCCTCCGGCGGGACGGGGGTCCTACGAGCAGTACTTC; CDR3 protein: CASSPPAGRGSYEQYF
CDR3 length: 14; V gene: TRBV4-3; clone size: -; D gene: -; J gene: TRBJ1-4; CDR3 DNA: TGCGCCAGCAGCCAAGAACAGGGTTGGGAAAAACTGTTTTTT; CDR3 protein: CASSQEQGWEKLFF